One and the same sample provided the 8 T cell receptor beta chains below, sequenced in a study of T cell changes during pregnancy in multiple sclerosis. The assay was immunoSEQ multiplex PCR, and TCRdb's table has in-frame clones only and misses some. The table lists approximately 110,000 clones, just over 90% of them singletons. The sequences come from peripheral blood, collected after pregnancy. These receptors came from a female donor with multiple sclerosis, enrolled in a pregnancy study.

Concerning this clone: The junction shows a germline mismatch at one end, possibly a read error. The rearrangement links TRBV14 to TRBJ1-2; no reliable D call. CDR3 size: 10 residues. Germline CDR1 reads SGHDN; CDR2 reads FVKESK. CDR3 loop: CASSQALTDF. CDR3 nucleotide sequence: TGTGCCAGCAGCCAAGCGCTCACAGACTTC.

The chain is built from TRBV21-1 and TRBJ2-3; the tabulated D call, TRBD2, remains unverified against the DNA. TRBV21-1 represents a pseudogene. This CDR3 spans 16 amino acids. For the CDR3, the DNA is TGTGCCAGACCAAAAAAAAGGACTAGCAAGGAACATACGCAGTATTTT. This gives the protein CARPKKRTSKEHTQYF.

CDR3 amino acids: CASSAAAGAATGELFF. The CDR3 nucleotides read TGTGCCAGCAGCGCCGCCGCAGGGGCGGCCACCGGGGAGCTGTTTTTT. V and J are TRBV9 and TRBJ2-2, with D possibly TRBD1 on 6 matching bases. From germline, CDR1 is SGDLS and CDR2 YYNGEE. This CDR3 is 16 amino acids long. V was shortened by 3 bases and J by 4 bases, with 16 bases between the two germline ends.

This chain links TRBV2 with TRBJ1-5, with a tentative D call TRBD1 (5 bases). From germline, CDR1 is SNHLY and CDR2 FYNNEI. Trimming removed 4 bases at V and 0 bases at J, with 10 bases between. CDR3 size: 15 residues. The CDR3 region is CASSASGVSNQPQHF. As DNA, the CDR3 is TGTGCCAGCAGTGCCTCGGGGGTTAGCAATCAGCCCCAGCATTTT.

The chain joins TRBV2 to TRBJ1-2; D remains unclear. The V gene lost 4 bases and the J gene lost 8 bases, with 14 bases spanning the gap. This CDR3 spans 13 amino acids. Per the germline V gene, CDR1 is SNHLY and CDR2 is FYNNEI. In DNA, the CDR3 is TGTGCCAGCAGTGGGTTCGCCGGGAGGGGCTACACCTTC. It codes for CASSGFAGRGYTF.

In its sample, this clone was seen once. V gene TRBV5-1 combines with J gene TRBJ1-1; TRBD1 matches at 7 bases. Germline-derived CDR1 and CDR2 are SGHRS and YFSETQ. V trimming: 3 bases; J trimming: 0 bases; junction bases outside the gene matches: 8. This CDR3 has 16 residues. CDR3 sequence: CASSSQTGTMNTEAFF. The CDR3 DNA is TGCGCCAGCAGCTCCCAGACAGGGACCATGAACACTGAAGCTTTCTTT.

The chain joins TRBV5-8 to TRBJ2-6; D possibly corresponds to TRBD1 (6 bases). The CDR3 extends over 18 amino acids. CDR1 is SGHTS and CDR2 is YDEGEE in the germline V gene. V was trimmed by 0 bases and J by 0 bases, leaving 13 bases between them. The CDR3 coding sequence is TGTGCCAGCAGCTTGGAAGGTGGGGGCACCTCTGGGGCCAACGTCCTGACTTTC. Encoded protein: CASSLEGGGTSGANVLTF. The complete variable domain, with remaining parts taken from reference TRBV5-8 and TRBJ2-6, reads EAGVTQSPTHLIKTRGQQATLRCSPISGHTSVYWYQQALGLGLQFLLWYDEGEERNRGNFPPRFSGRQFPNYSSELNVNALELEDSALYLCASSLEGGGTSGANVLTFGAGSRLTVL.

The V and J genes are TRBV11-2 and TRBJ2-7; D is undetermined. This CDR3 is 11 amino acids long. CDR1 and CDR2 from the germline V gene are SGHAT and FQNNGV. V lost 4 bases, J lost 2 bases, and 3 bases lay in between. The CDR3 here is CASSSAYEQYF. In nucleotides, the CDR3 is TGTGCCAGCAGCTCGGCCTACGAGCAGTACTTC.